This T cell receptor beta chain came from a study of cytomegalovirus exposure and HLA in healthy donors (dated by TCRdb to the late 2010s). For the study in its entirety: The 670 or so repertoires of the first cohort and the 120 or so validation repertoires were produced on the same platform, according to a later analysis. The study combined high-throughput TCR immunosequencing, statistical association of individual TCRs with disease status, and machine learning to predict cytomegalovirus infection status. Besides the first cohort of 666 subjects, a separate validation cohort made up of some 110 different subjects was used. The study aimed to test whether cataloging public T cell receptors could reveal signatures of past pathogen exposure. Results the study describes overall, beyond this receptor: In both the original and validation cohorts, the classifier was reported to diagnose cytomegalovirus status with high specificity and sensitivity. Across donors, most TCR sequences were observed very rarely, whereas some public TCRs were present in many individuals. Of the cluster scores, 90% to 95% were above 0 in a later analysis, which found that TCRs clustered in the first cohort also tended to co-occur in the roughly 130 validation repertoires. A total of roughly 160 TCR beta chains were listed by the study as associated with cytomegalovirus. A later analysis had no HLA typing for the validation cohort, so co-occurrence there was scored across all 130 or so repertoires. In vitro tests confirmed that a few of the cytomegalovirus-associated TCR beta chains recognize cytomegalovirus antigens. The authors suggested that the approach could potentially be generalized to other disease states and immunological phenotypes.

This clone is a singleton in its sample. Its antigen is still unknown. Base-call qualities are not available, and no considerably larger clone is one nucleotide away. The germline V gene sets CDR1 to MNHEY and CDR2 to SVGAGI. V loses 7 bases of germline sequence and J loses 3 bases, and the interval between the two ends is 9 bases. The CDR3, cysteine through phenylalanine, is 12 amino acids long. CDR3 DNA only is kept here, 36 bases in frame from base 1. The library relied on the immunoSEQ multiplex PCR assay. The authors' pipeline ran thus. A statistical classification framework was built for diagnosing cytomegalovirus status from the catalog of TCR beta chain sequences. TCRdb took this table from immuneACCESS and kept in-frame rearrangements with V and J called. Such tables lack part of the clones; where checked against another copy, unresolved V genes explain under half of the gap, and the rest is unexplained. V, J and clone size reflect that table, while D and trimming were determined from the DNA. Here the sample has roughly 330,000 clones; roughly 90% occur a single time. The ten top clones hold approximately 1% of the sample.

Donors formed part of the validation cohort, which comprised some 120 subjects and was distinct from the first cohort of under 850 subjects. The sample consisted of PBMCs. The receptor comes from a woman in her twenties or thirties in good health and CMV-seropositive. The chain is made from TRBV6-5 and TRBJ1-2; the D segment cannot be called with confidence. The nucleotide sequence is TGTGCCAGCAAGGAGCGGGACTATGGCTACACCTTC. Translated, this gives CASKERDYGYTF.